This T cell receptor beta chain is from a study of preoperative IRX-2 immunotherapy in early breast cancer. Using immunoSEQ multiplex PCR, the repertoire was profiled, and TCRdb retains in-frame clones only, with some absent. The table shows about 24,000 clones, with over 85% occurring only once. This CDR3 spans 17 amino acids. Trimming shortened V by 1 base and J by 2 bases, and 16 bases separated the two germline ends. Germline CDR1 SGHTS, CDR2 YDEGEE. Treatment of the sample: preoperative locoregional IRX-2 cytokine immunotherapy. This phase Ib study tested locoregional IRX-2 cytokine immunotherapy given before surgery.

The specimen comprised tumor tissue, sampled after IRX-2 immunotherapy. The chain uses TRBV5-8 and TRBJ1-5; no definite D call. The origin of this receptor is a human donor with breast cancer. CDR3 amino acids: CASSLSRPIGGNQPQHF. The CDR3 DNA is TGTGCCAGCAGCTTGTCGAGGCCCATTGGCGGCAATCAGCCCCAGCATTTT.